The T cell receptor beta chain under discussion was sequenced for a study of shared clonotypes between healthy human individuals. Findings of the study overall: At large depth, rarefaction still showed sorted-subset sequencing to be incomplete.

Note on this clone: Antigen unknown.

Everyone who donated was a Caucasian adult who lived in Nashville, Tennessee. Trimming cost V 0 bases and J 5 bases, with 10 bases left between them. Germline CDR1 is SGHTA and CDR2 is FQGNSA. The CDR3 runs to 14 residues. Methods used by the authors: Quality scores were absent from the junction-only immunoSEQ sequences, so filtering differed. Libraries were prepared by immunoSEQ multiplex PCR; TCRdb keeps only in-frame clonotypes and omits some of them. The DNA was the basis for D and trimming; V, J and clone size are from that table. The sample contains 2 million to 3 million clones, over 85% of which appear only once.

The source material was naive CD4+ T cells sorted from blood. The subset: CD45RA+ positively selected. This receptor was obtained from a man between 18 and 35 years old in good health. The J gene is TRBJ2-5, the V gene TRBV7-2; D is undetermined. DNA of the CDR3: TGTGCCAGCAGCTTAGCTTGGGGAAGCGAGACCCAGTACTTC. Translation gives CASSLAWGSETQYF.